Below, 24 T cell receptor beta chains from the same sample are listed, as sequenced in a study of cytomegalovirus exposure and HLA in healthy donors. PCR involved 60 Vbeta and 13 Jbeta primers. The protocol was immunoSEQ multiplex PCR, while the TCRdb copy is restricted to in-frame clones and leaves out a portion. The table records about 190,000 clones, about 85% of them present only once. Material: PBMCs. Receptor source: a boy aged 2-9 years in good health and CMV-seronegative.

This chain connects TRBV11-1 to TRBJ2-1; 11 nucleotides align to TRBD2. Germline trimming cut 5 bases from V and 0 bases from J; bases unmatched to any gene: 3. The CDR3 is 16 amino acids. Germline V gives CDR1 SGHAT, CDR2 FQDESV (reference sequence). CDR3 in amino acids: CASSLLAGGSYNEQFF. The CDR3 DNA reads as TGTGCCAGCAGCCTTCTAGCGGGGGGCTCCTACAATGAGCAGTTCTTC.

The chain uses TRBV5-4 and TRBJ2-5, with D uncertain. The V gene lost 10 bases and the J gene lost 2 bases, with 15 bases spanning the gap. The CDR3 spans 13 residues. CDR1 is SGHNT, CDR2 YYREEE, per germline (reference sequence). The CDR3 here is CAPKSRLQETQYF. For the CDR3, the DNA is TGTGCCCCAAAATCTAGGTTACAAGAGACCCAGTACTTC.

This clone was observed once. This chain uses TRBV28 with TRBJ1-5, with unresolved D. CDR1 is MDHEN, CDR2 SYDVKM, per germline. The CDR3 is 11 amino acids. Trimming stripped 5 bases from V and 6 bases from J, with 5 bases between. In nucleotides, the CDR3 is TGTGCCAGCAGTCAGGCTCAGCCCCAGCATTTT. Protein product: CASSQAQPQHF.

V usage is TRBV14 and J usage is TRBJ1-3; no firm D call. The V and J ends lost 1 base and 5 bases respectively, with 18 bases between them. Germline V gene lookup returns CDR1 SGHDN and CDR2 FVKESK. This CDR3 has 17 residues. The CDR3 DNA sequence: TGTGCCAGCAGCCAAGCGGCTTCGGCAGGCACAAGAAACACCATATATTTT. The encoded protein is CASSQAASAGTRNTIYF.

This clone showed up just a few times. V and J are TRBV15 and TRBJ1-4, with 10 bases lining up with TRBD1. V shed 2 bases, J shed 8 bases, and the junction held 11 bases outside the gene matches. The CDR3 totals 17 residues. Looked up from germline, CDR1 is LNHNV and CDR2 is YYDKDF (reference sequence). The CDR3 protein is CATSRFQPGTGEEKLFF. As DNA, the CDR3 is TGTGCCACCAGCAGATTTCAACCCGGGACAGGGGAGGAAAAACTGTTTTTT.

This clone was counted between two and nine times. This chain connects TRBV2 to TRBJ1-3; tentatively, D is TRBD1 (5 bases). This CDR3 has 16 residues. CDR1 is SNHLY and CDR2 is FYNNEI in the germline V gene. The V and J ends lost 2 bases and 0 bases respectively, with 11 bases between them. DNA for the CDR3: TGTGCCAGCAGTGAAAGGGGCGGAAGCTCTGGAAACACCATATATTTT. This encodes CASSERGGSSGNTIYF.

This sequence joins TRBV28 and TRBJ1-5, with D possibly matching TRBD1 (5 bases). CDR1 and CDR2 (germline): MDHEN, SYDVKM. The CDR3 spans 18 residues. The V end lost 3 bases, the J end lost 2 bases, and 20 bases lay between the germline ends. As DNA, the CDR3 is TGTGCCAGCAGTTTCCAAAGGGGATCCGGCGGAGGCAATCAGCCCCAGCATTTT. This sequence encodes CASSFQRGSGGGNQPQHF. Full variable domain (rest looked up from reference TRBV28 and TRBJ1-5): DVKVTQSSRYLVKRTGEKVFLECVQDMDHENMFWYRQDPGLGLRLIYFSYDVKMKEKGDIPEGYSVSREKKERFSLILESASTNQTSMYLCASSFQRGSGGGNQPQHFGDGTRLSIL.

The chain joins TRBV4-1 to TRBJ1-3; D is uncertain. Germline-derived CDR1 and CDR2 are MGHRA and YSYEKL. The CDR3 sequence is 15 residues long. V was pared by 5 bases and J by 0 bases, with 11 bases between. The CDR3 DNA is TGCGCCAGCAGCGAGGGTCCGGCCTCTGGAAACACCATATATTTT. Translating it yields CASSEGPASGNTIYF.

The rearrangement links TRBV9 to TRBJ1-2; D is undetermined. The CDR3 extends over 11 amino acids. Trimming removed 3 bases from V and 5 bases from J, with 5 bases in between. Germline lookup yields CDR1 SGDLS and CDR2 YYNGEE. CDR3 residues: CASSASYGYTF. The CDR3 DNA sequence: TGTGCCAGCAGCGCCTCGTATGGCTACACCTTC.

V gene TRBV10-3 combines with J gene TRBJ1-6; possibly TRBD1 for D (5 bases). Germline assignment: CDR1 ENHRY and CDR2 SYGVKD. The CDR3 consists of 15 residues. V dropped 0 bases and J dropped 7 bases, with 10 bases sitting between them. In DNA form, the CDR3 reads TGTGCCATCAGTGAGTCGGGAGGGGTCAATTCACCCCTCCACTTT. Translated: CAISESGGVNSPLHF.

V gene TRBV28 combines with J gene TRBJ2-7; 8 bases agree with TRBD1. V dropped 3 bases and J dropped 4; count of bases not matched to a gene: 5. The CDR3 loop spans 14 amino acids. Germline assignment: CDR1 MDHEN and CDR2 SYDVKM. The CDR3 protein is CASSLQGAIYEQYV. The CDR3 DNA is TGTGCCAGCAGTTTGCAGGGGGCGATATACGAGCAGTACGTC.

This chain connects TRBV5-1 to TRBJ1-6; no clear D. Between the trimmed V and J ends, which lost 0 bases and 7 bases, there was a span of 5 bases. Germline V lookup: CDR1 SGHRS, CDR2 YFSETQ. The CDR3 spans 13 residues. CDR3 in amino acids: CASSLVRNSPLHF. CDR3 sequence (DNA): TGCGCCAGCAGCTTGGTTCGGAATTCACCCCTCCACTTT. Variable domain in full (rest from reference TRBV5-1 and TRBJ1-6): KAGVTQTPRYLIKTRGQQVTLSCSPISGHRSVSWYQQTPGQGLQFLFEYFSETQRNKGNFPGRFSGRQFSNSRSEMNVSTLELGDSALYLCASSLVRNSPLHFGNGTRLTVT.

The genes are TRBV19 and TRBJ2-3, with 8 bases lining up with TRBD2. Germline values: CDR1 LNHDA, CDR2 SQIVND (reference sequence). Unmatched junction bases numbered 7, after V lost 5 bases and J lost 0 bases. The CDR3 spans 16 residues. The CDR3 DNA follows: TGTGCCAGTAGTGTCAGACTAGCGCCTAGCACAGATACGCAGTATTTT. It encodes CASSVRLAPSTDTQYF.

With regard to this clone: Germline is not matched at one junction end, which may reflect a read error. This chain connects TRBV2 to TRBJ1-1, with D maybe TRBD1 (5 bases). Germline values: CDR1 SNHLY, CDR2 FYNNEI. This CDR3 has 12 amino acids. CDR3 in amino acids: CASARAAADAFF. The CDR3 coding sequence is TGTGCCAGCGCCAGGGCGGCGGCTGACGCTTTCTTT.

This chain links TRBV4-1 with TRBJ2-3; no definite D call. Germline loops: CDR1 MGHRA, CDR2 YSYEKL. V lost 1 base and J 3 bases, leaving 5 bases between the germline ends. The CDR3 extends over 13 amino acids. This CDR3 is CASSQAVTDTQYF. In nucleotides, the CDR3 is TGCGCCAGCAGCCAAGCGGTAACAGATACGCAGTATTTT.

The genes are TRBV30 and TRBJ2-5; D is perhaps TRBD2 (6 bases). From germline, CDR1 is GTSNPN and CDR2 SVGIG (reference sequence). The CDR3 contains 15 residues. Trimming removed 1 base from V and 4 bases from J, with 16 bases in between. The CDR3 DNA follows: TGTGCCTGGAGTGCCGGGACTTCTCAGCGAGAGACCCAGTACTTC. Protein product: CAWSAGTSQRETQYF.

CDR3 in DNA: TGTGCCAGCAGCTTACTCACCTTTTTTCGGACTAGCACAGATACGCAGTATTTT. Translation gives CASSLLTFFRTSTDTQYF. V gene TRBV7-9 combines with J gene TRBJ2-3; a possible D gene is TRBD2 (5 bases). The length of the CDR3 is 18 residues. The V gene's germline CDR1 is SEHNR and CDR2 FQNEAQ (reference sequence). The V end lost 2 bases, the J end lost 0 bases, and 18 bases lay between the germline ends.

The V gene is TRBV2, the J gene TRBJ2-5, with 8 bases that match TRBD2. This CDR3 comprises 13 residues. CDR1 and CDR2 from the germline V gene are SNHLY and FYNNEI. Losses at the gene ends were 2 bases for V and 5 bases for J; bases not matched to a gene: 1. For the CDR3, the DNA is TGTGCCAGCAGTGAATTAGCGGGGGAGACCCAGTACTTC. The encoded protein is CASSELAGETQYF.

The chain employs TRBV5-1 and TRBJ2-2; TRBD1 matches at 12 bases. Germline V lookup: CDR1 SGHRS, CDR2 YFSETQ. After removal of 4 bases from V and 0 bases from J, the junction contained 7 bases not matched to a gene. The CDR3 spans 18 residues. The CDR3 region is CASSRTGTGGANTGELFF. The CDR3 DNA reads TGCGCCAGCAGCAGGACCGGGACAGGGGGCGCGAACACCGGGGAGCTGTTTTTT.

This chain links TRBV4-1 with TRBJ2-3; 14 bases agree with TRBD2. J was trimmed by 6 bases and V by 4 bases; bases with no gene match: 0. This CDR3 is 14 amino acids long. Per germline, CDR1 MGHRA and CDR2 YSYEKL. CDR3: CASSRTSGRDTQYF. CDR3 nucleotide sequence: TGCGCCAGCAGCCGGACTAGCGGGAGGGATACGCAGTATTTT.

The rearrangement links TRBV7-8 to TRBJ2-5, with TRBD1 as a possible D gene (5 bases). Germline assignment: CDR1 SGHVS and CDR2 FQNEAQ. The CDR3 extends over 15 amino acids. The V end lost 1 base, the J end lost 5 bases, and 14 bases lay between the germline ends. This chain's CDR3 is CASSLVGRDPETQYF. The CDR3, as DNA: TGTGCCAGCAGCTTAGTAGGCAGGGATCCGGAGACCCAGTACTTC.

This rearrangement joins TRBV6-6 to TRBJ2-7, with 9 bases that match TRBD2. The CDR3 contains 16 residues. The germline V gene encodes CDR1 MNHNY and CDR2 SVGAGI (reference sequence). With 2 bases clipped from V and 0 bases from J, the junction kept 5 bases outside the gene matches. The CDR3 sequence is CASSYAASGISYEQYF. CDR3 coding DNA: TGTGCCAGCAGTTACGCGGCTAGCGGGATCTCCTACGAGCAGTACTTC.

V gene TRBV28 combines with J gene TRBJ2-5, with 7 bases fitting TRBD1. The J call is uncertain, as TRBJ2-7 better fits the DNA end. CDR3 length: 15 amino acids. From germline, CDR1 is MDHEN and CDR2 SYDVKM. CDR3: CASSLVGQPVYEQYF. CDR3 DNA sequence: TGTGCCAGCAGTTTAGTGGGACAGCCAGTCTACGAGCAGTACTTC.

The chain has TRBV18 and TRBJ2-3, with 9 bases lining up with TRBD2. This CDR3 spans 17 amino acids. The V and J ends lost 3 bases and 2 bases, in that order; junction bases with no gene match: 9. Per germline, CDR1 KGHSH and CDR2 LQKENI. The CDR3 bases are TGTGCCAGCTCACCTCCCGCGGGAGGGGGGTTCACAGATACGCAGTATTTT. This sequence encodes CASSPPAGGGFTDTQYF.